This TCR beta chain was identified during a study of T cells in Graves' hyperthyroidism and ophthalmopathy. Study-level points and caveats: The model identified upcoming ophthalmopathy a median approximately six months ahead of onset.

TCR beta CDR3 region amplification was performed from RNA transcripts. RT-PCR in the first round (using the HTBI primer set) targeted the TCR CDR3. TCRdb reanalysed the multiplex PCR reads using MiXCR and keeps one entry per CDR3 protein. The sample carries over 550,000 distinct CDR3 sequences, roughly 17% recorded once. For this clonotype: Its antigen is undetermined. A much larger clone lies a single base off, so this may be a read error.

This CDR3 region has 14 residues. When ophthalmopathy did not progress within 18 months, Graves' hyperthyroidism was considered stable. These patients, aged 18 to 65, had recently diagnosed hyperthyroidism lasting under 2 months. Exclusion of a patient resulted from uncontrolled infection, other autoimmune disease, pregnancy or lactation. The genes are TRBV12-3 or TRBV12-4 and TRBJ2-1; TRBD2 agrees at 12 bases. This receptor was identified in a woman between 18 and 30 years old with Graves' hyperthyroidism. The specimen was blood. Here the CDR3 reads CAGSPSGRGNEQFF. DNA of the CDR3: TGTGCCGGCAGTCCTAGCGGGAGGGGGAATGAGCAGTTCTTC.